The clone carrying this T cell receptor beta chain occurred many times. What it recognizes is unknown. This record comes from a study of early T cells in non-severe SARS-CoV-2 infection. The overall study: The chains were unpaired, and the sequenced material was bulk RNA from unsorted whole blood. Study-wide findings and caveats: VDJdb-based annotation leaned toward anti-spike CD8 responses and missed private and CD4 specificities.

Molecules of cDNA were individually given unique molecular identifiers that were attached to them. In TCRdb, the 5' RACE reads were re-called with MiXCR into one record per CDR3 protein. The sample shows approximately 49,000 distinct CDR3 sequences, about an eighth of them seen only once. Germline V CDR1 and CDR2: LNHDA, SQIVND (reference sequence). This CDR3 region has 13 residues. The V and J ends lost 3 bases and 6 bases respectively, with 9 bases between them. J is TRBJ2-1 and V is TRBV19; D is undetermined. The sample comprised whole blood. The sequence came from an adult who was a healthcare worker with PCR-confirmed SARS-CoV-2 infection or an uninfected control (not recorded which). CDR3 sequence: CASSIRLTNEQFF. CDR3 coding DNA: TGTGCCAGTAGTATCCGGCTTACCAATGAGCAGTTCTTC.